These 26 T cell receptor beta chains originate from one sample sequenced in a study of blood T cell repertoires in COVID-19. Repertoires were generated with immunoSEQ multiplex PCR, while TCRdb's copy carries only in-frame clones and drops some. The repertoire holds some 270,000 clones, approximately 83% seen once, with around 3.6% in the top ten. The sample taken for sequencing was PBMCs or T cells enriched from blood (not recorded which). The receptor source for this set is a man in his fifties or sixties who had recovered from COVID-19.

This sequence joins TRBV5-1 and TRBJ1-1, with 11 bases lining up with TRBD1. The V gene's germline CDR1 is SGHRS and CDR2 YFSETQ. This CDR3 is built from 15 residues. V trimming: 3 bases; J trimming: 3 bases; junction bases outside the gene matches: 4. CDR3 coding DNA: TGCGCCAGCAGCTCCAAGGGACAGGGGGACACTGAAGCTTTCTTT. This translates into CASSSKGQGDTEAFF.

The chain couples TRBV15 to TRBJ2-5; D is perhaps TRBD1 (6 bases). CDR1 and CDR2 from the germline V gene are LNHNV and YYDKDF (reference sequence). The CDR3 length is 18 residues. Trimming took 0 bases from V and 1 from J, leaving 18 bases between them. CDR3 amino acids: CATSRDLGDTLFQETQYF. CDR3 DNA: TGTGCCACCAGCAGAGATTTAGGGGACACTCTATTCCAAGAGACCCAGTACTTC.

The CDR3 protein is CASSMDYRGRDTQYF. The DNA of the CDR3 is TGTGCCAGCTCGATGGACTACCGAGGGAGGGATACGCAGTATTTT. The V gene is TRBV13, the J gene TRBJ2-3; the D gene is possibly TRBD2 (6 bases). This CDR3 is built from 15 residues. V was cut by 8 bases and J by 6 bases, with 21 bases left in between. Germline V gene sequence: CDR1 PRHDT, CDR2 FYEKMQ (reference sequence). The whole variable domain, remainder taken from reference TRBV13 and TRBJ2-3, is AAGVIQSPRHLIKEKRETATLKCYPIPRHDTVYWYQQGPGQDPQFLISFYEKMQSDKGSIPDRFSAQQFSDYHSELNMSSLELGDSALYFCASSMDYRGRDTQYFGPGTRLTVL.

The chain combines TRBV5-1 with TRBJ2-5; 16 bases are shared with TRBD2. The CDR3 has 18 amino acids. Germline assignment: CDR1 SGHRS and CDR2 YFSETQ. The trim removed 4 bases at V and 5 bases at J, leaving 11 bases unmatched. CDR3 residues: CASSTTGTSGRAAETQYF. CDR3 in DNA: TGCGCCAGCAGCACCACCGGGACTAGCGGGAGGGCGGCGGAGACCCAGTACTTC.

The CDR3 coding sequence is TGCGCCAGCAGCCAGGGACTAGCGGGAGTTTCAGATACGCAGTATTTT. Encoded protein: CASSQGLAGVSDTQYF. This rearrangement joins TRBV4-3 to TRBJ2-3; 14 positions match TRBD2. CDR1 is LGHNA and CDR2 is YSLEER in the germline V gene. J lost 4 bases, V lost 3 bases, and 3 bases had no gene match. The length of the CDR3 is 16 residues.

The chain carries TRBV4-3 and TRBJ2-1, with 8 bases lining up with TRBD2. Germline assignment: CDR1 LGHNA and CDR2 YSLEER. CDR3 length equals 16 residues. Losses at the gene ends were 4 bases for V and 2 bases for J; bases not matched to a gene: 7. The CDR3: CASSPQLADTYNEQFF. CDR3 in DNA: TGCGCCAGCAGCCCCCAACTAGCGGACACCTACAATGAGCAGTTCTTC.

A note on this clone: The conserved phenylalanine or tryptophan normally closing the CDR3 is absent here, so this likely arose from a read error. Because the CDR3's place on the DNA is in doubt, the DNA is left out and the CDR3 is given as listed by TCRdb. V gene TRBV3-1 (or the pseudogene TRBV3-2) combines with J gene TRBJ1-2; the table's D gene call, TRBD1, was not cross checked with the DNA. Including both end residues, the CDR3 is 12 amino acids long. CDR1 is LGHDT, CDR2 YNNKEL, per germline (reference sequence). CDR3 region: CASSSGTGGSSV.

The chain recombines TRBV19 with TRBJ2-1, with 7 bases fitting TRBD2. The junction had 5 bases not matched to a gene; V was cut back by 11 bases and J by 4 bases. The germline V gene has CDR1 LNHDA and CDR2 SQIVND (reference sequence). The CDR3 has 12 residues. CDR3 in amino acids: CAAGERYNEQFF. CDR3 coding DNA: TGTGCCGCGGGAGAGAGATACAATGAGCAGTTCTTC.

V usage is TRBV4-2 and J usage is TRBJ2-7, with 7 bases identical to TRBD1. CDR1 is LGHNA and CDR2 is YNFKEQ in the germline V gene. The CDR3 is made up of 16 amino acids. V shed 3 bases and J 3 bases; nucleotides not matched to a gene: 11. In nucleotides, the CDR3 is TGTGCCAGCAGCCAGGACAGGTCTTCCCCAAACTACGAGCAGTACTTC. Translated: CASSQDRSSPNYEQYF.

The chain has TRBV2 and TRBJ2-7, with a possible D match to TRBD1 (6 bases). The CDR3 has 17 residues. Trimming took 0 bases from V and 4 from J, leaving 19 bases between them. Germline loops: CDR1 SNHLY, CDR2 FYNNEI. Written as DNA, the CDR3 is TGTGCCAGCAGTGAAGCCCACCGGGACACCTTTCTTTACGAGCAGTACTTC. Encoded protein: CASSEAHRDTFLYEQYF.

The DNA for the CDR3 is TGCAGTGCCAGTAGAGACAGGGAGGATACGCAGTATTTT. Translating gives CSASRDREDTQYF. The rearrangement links TRBV20-1 to TRBJ2-3; TRBD1 matches 7 bases. After removal of 6 bases from V and 6 bases from J, the junction contained 9 bases not matched to a gene. Germline-derived CDR1 and CDR2 are DFQATT and SNEGSKA (reference sequence). This CDR3 is 13 amino acids long.

This chain links TRBV5-1 with TRBJ2-3, with 8 nucleotides matching TRBD2. Trimming removed 1 base from V and 0 bases from J; junction bases left unmatched: 16. This CDR3 contains 20 residues. Germline CDR1 SGHRS, CDR2 YFSETQ. The CDR3: CASSLRANRSTSVSTDTQYF. The CDR3 DNA reads TGCGCCAGCAGCTTGCGCGCCAACCGATCGACTAGCGTTAGCACAGATACGCAGTATTTT. The full variable domain, in which reference TRBV5-1 and TRBJ2-3 provide the parts outside the CDR3, is KAGVTQTPRYLIKTRGQQVTLSCSPISGHRSVSWYQQTPGQGLQFLFEYFSETQRNKGNFPGRFSGRQFSNSRSEMNVSTLELGDSALYLCASSLRANRSTSVSTDTQYFGPGTRLTVL.

CDR3 residues: CAISPLTGVLEGELFF. The CDR3 DNA follows: TGTGCCATCAGCCCACTTACGGGGGTTCTAGAAGGGGAGCTGTTTTTT. The chain has TRBV10-3 and TRBJ2-2; D is possibly TRBD2 (6 bases). With 6 bases removed from V and 8 bases from J, the gap between germline ends came to 22 bases. Germline loops: CDR1 ENHRY, CDR2 SYGVKD. CDR3 length: 16 residues.

J is TRBJ1-1 and V is TRBV4-2, with 10 bases matching TRBD1. CDR3 size: 15 residues. V trimming: 2 bases; J trimming: 5 bases; junction bases outside the gene matches: 5. The germline V gene encodes CDR1 LGHNA and CDR2 YNFKEQ. In DNA form, the CDR3 reads TGTGCCAGCAGCCAACCTGGACAGGGGGGGACTGAAGCTTTCTTT. It yields the protein CASSQPGQGGTEAFF.

For the CDR3, the DNA is TGTGCCAGCAGTCCAGGATATAATTCACCCCTCCACTTT. Amino acids: CASSPGYNSPLHF. The chain recombines TRBV7-9 with TRBJ1-6; no reliable D call. The length of the CDR3 is 13 residues. V shed 6 bases and J shed 4 bases, with 7 bases lying between them. The V gene's germline CDR1 is SEHNR and CDR2 FQNEAQ (reference sequence).

The chain joins TRBV4-3 to TRBJ2-5, with D perhaps matching TRBD2 (6 bases). The germline V and J ends were trimmed by 1 base and 5 bases, with 14 bases remaining between them. CDR3 length equals 15 residues. Germline V gene data show CDR1 as LGHNA and CDR2 as YSLEER. Here the CDR3 DNA reads TGCGCCAGCAGCCAAGCGGTGGGAGGTCGTGAGACCCAGTACTTC. Encoded protein: CASSQAVGGRETQYF.

The chain employs TRBV19 and TRBJ2-3; 10 positions agree with TRBD1. Germline V CDR1 and CDR2: LNHDA, SQIVND (reference sequence). J gave up 3 bases and V 6 bases, and 6 bases lay outside the gene matches. This CDR3 has 15 amino acids. CDR3 residues: CASSGTGEGTDTQYF. CDR3 in DNA: TGTGCCAGTAGCGGGACAGGGGAAGGAACAGATACGCAGTATTTT. Based on the CDR3 plus reference TRBV19 and TRBJ2-3, the full variable domain is DGGITQSPKYLFRKEGQNVTLSCEQNLNHDAMYWYRQDPGQGLRLIYYSQIVNDFQKGDIAEGYSVSREKKESFPLTVTSAQKNPTAFYLCASSGTGEGTDTQYFGPGTRLTVL.

The chain combines TRBV28 with TRBJ1-1; D is uncertain. Deletions cut 2 bases from V and 2 bases from J, with 12 bases between. Germline V gene lookup returns CDR1 MDHEN and CDR2 SYDVKM. The CDR3 sequence is 15 residues long. The CDR3, as DNA: TGTGCCAGCAGTTTAAGGCCAGCGCATAACACTGAAGCTTTCTTT. Residues: CASSLRPAHNTEAFF.

V gene TRBV11-1 combines with J gene TRBJ1-1; TRBD1 aligns across 7 bases. The junction had 8 bases not matched to a gene; V was cut back by 2 bases and J by 2 bases. The CDR3 has 16 residues. Germline CDR1 SGHAT, CDR2 FQDESV (reference sequence). CDR3 loop: CASSLLPPGGNTEAFF. The CDR3 DNA follows: TGTGCCAGCAGCTTACTCCCCCCAGGGGGTAACACTGAAGCTTTCTTT. The variable domain in full, completed from reference TRBV11-1 and TRBJ1-1, reads EAEVAQSPRYKITEKSQAVAFWCDPISGHATLYWYRQILGQGPELLVQFQDESVVDDSQLPKDRFSAERLKGVDSTLKIQPAELGDSAMYLCASSLLPPGGNTEAFFGQGTRLTVV.

The chain uses TRBV19 and TRBJ1-1, with D perhaps matching TRBD1 (5 bases). Germline assignment: CDR1 LNHDA and CDR2 SQIVND (reference sequence). The length of the CDR3 is 15 residues. Trimming removed 5 bases at V and 0 bases at J, with 13 bases between. CDR3 nucleotide sequence: TGTGCCAGTAGTGGAGGGACGGCGATGAACACTGAAGCTTTCTTT. It encodes CASSGGTAMNTEAFF. Variable domain in full (rest from reference TRBV19 and TRBJ1-1): DGGITQSPKYLFRKEGQNVTLSCEQNLNHDAMYWYRQDPGQGLRLIYYSQIVNDFQKGDIAEGYSVSREKKESFPLTVTSAQKNPTAFYLCASSGGTAMNTEAFFGQGTRLTVV.

This chain connects TRBV5-4 to TRBJ2-5; 12 nucleotides line up with TRBD2. This CDR3 is built from 16 residues. CDR1 and CDR2 (germline): SGHNT, YYREEE (reference sequence). V was clipped by 0 bases and J by 5 bases; unmatched bases: 5. In DNA, the CDR3 is TGTGCCAGCAGCTTGGGGACTAGCGGGAACAGGGAGACCCAGTACTTC. Protein product: CASSLGTSGNRETQYF.

This chain uses TRBV7-8 with TRBJ1-6; possibly TRBD1 for D (5 bases). The CDR3 sequence is 16 residues long. Germline V gene sequence: CDR1 SGHVS, CDR2 FQNEAQ. The germline V and J ends were trimmed by 3 bases and 0 bases, with 9 bases remaining between them. CDR3 protein: CASSLTAGSYNSPLHF. For the CDR3, the DNA is TGTGCCAGCAGCTTGACAGCCGGCTCCTATAATTCACCCCTCCACTTT. The full variable domain, rest sourced from reference TRBV7-8 and TRBJ1-6, is GAGVSQSPRYKVAKRGQDVALRCDPISGHVSLFWYQQALGQGPEFLTYFQNEAQLDKSGLPSDRFFAERPEGSVSTLKIQRTQQEDSAVYLCASSLTAGSYNSPLHFGNGTRLTVT.

The chain carries TRBV3-1 (or the pseudogene TRBV3-2) and TRBJ2-1, with D tentatively TRBD1 (6 bases). The CDR3 runs to 16 residues. CDR1 and CDR2 from the germline V gene are LGHDT and YNNKEL (reference sequence). The ends were cut back, 4 bases at V and 0 bases at J, with 13 bases in the middle. CDR3 region: CASSPTGTGSYNEQFF. DNA for the CDR3: TGTGCCAGCAGCCCCACAGGGACGGGCTCCTACAATGAGCAGTTCTTC.

The chain combines TRBV5-1 with TRBJ2-6; D is undetermined. Germline V gene data show CDR1 as SGHRS and CDR2 as YFSETQ. V shed 4 bases and J shed 3 bases, with 11 bases lying between them. CDR3 size: 15 residues. CDR3 loop: CASSVGSGGANVLTF. The CDR3 region has the DNA TGCGCCAGCAGCGTGGGGTCAGGTGGGGCCAACGTCCTGACTTTC.

This clone was detected only a few times. The chain employs TRBV7-8 and TRBJ1-5; D call uncertain. The CDR3 is 14 amino acids. In germline, CDR1 is SGHVS, CDR2 FQNEAQ. V was pared by 1 base and J by 3 bases, with 7 bases between. The CDR3 DNA reads TGTGCCAGCAGCTTAGACCAGATCAATCAGCCCCAGCATTTT. It codes for CASSLDQINQPQHF. The entire variable domain, with the rest obtained from reference TRBV7-8 and TRBJ1-5, is as follows: GAGVSQSPRYKVAKRGQDVALRCDPISGHVSLFWYQQALGQGPEFLTYFQNEAQLDKSGLPSDRFFAERPEGSVSTLKIQRTQQEDSAVYLCASSLDQINQPQHFGDGTRLSIL.

The chain is built from TRBV7-8 and TRBJ2-1; 10 positions agree with TRBD2. Germline V gene sequence: CDR1 SGHVS, CDR2 FQNEAQ. The CDR3 is made up of 17 amino acids. The V gene end was trimmed by 5 bases and the J gene end by 6 bases; junction bases not matched to a gene: 13. Here the CDR3 DNA reads TGTGCCAGCAGCGCACGCGGGGGACTAGCGAGAAGCAATGAGCAGTTCTTC. Translating it yields CASSARGGLARSNEQFF.